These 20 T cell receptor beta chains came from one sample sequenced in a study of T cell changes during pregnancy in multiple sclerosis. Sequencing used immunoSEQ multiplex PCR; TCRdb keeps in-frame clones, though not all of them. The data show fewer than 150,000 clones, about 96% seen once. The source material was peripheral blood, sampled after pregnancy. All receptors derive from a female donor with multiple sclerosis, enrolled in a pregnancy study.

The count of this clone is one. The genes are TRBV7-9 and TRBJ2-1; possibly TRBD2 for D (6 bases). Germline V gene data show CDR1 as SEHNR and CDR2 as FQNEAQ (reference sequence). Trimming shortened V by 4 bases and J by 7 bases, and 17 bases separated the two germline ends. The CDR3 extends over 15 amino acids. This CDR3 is CASSSYTGLGNEQFF. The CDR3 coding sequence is TGTGCCAGCAGCTCATACACGGGACTTGGGAATGAGCAGTTCTTC. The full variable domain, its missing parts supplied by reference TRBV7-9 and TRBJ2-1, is DTGVSQNPRHKITKRGQNVTFRCDPISEHNRLYWYRQTLGQGPEFLTYFQNEAQLEKSRLLSDRFSAERPKGSFSTLEIQRTEQGDSAMYLCASSSYTGLGNEQFFGPGTRLTVL.

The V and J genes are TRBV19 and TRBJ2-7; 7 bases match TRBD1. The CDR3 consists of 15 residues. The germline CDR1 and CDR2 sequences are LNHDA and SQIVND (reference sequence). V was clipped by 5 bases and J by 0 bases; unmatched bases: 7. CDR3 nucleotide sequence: TGTGCCAGTAGTCTCCAGACAGGGATCTCCTACGAGCAGTACTTC. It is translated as CASSLQTGISYEQYF.

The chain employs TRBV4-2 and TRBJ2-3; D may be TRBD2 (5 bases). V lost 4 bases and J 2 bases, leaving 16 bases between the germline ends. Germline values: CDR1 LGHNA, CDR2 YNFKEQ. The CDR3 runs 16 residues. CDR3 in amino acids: CASSPLGSPYTDTQYF. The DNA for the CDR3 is TGTGCCAGCAGCCCCCTGGGGAGCCCTTACACAGATACGCAGTATTTT.

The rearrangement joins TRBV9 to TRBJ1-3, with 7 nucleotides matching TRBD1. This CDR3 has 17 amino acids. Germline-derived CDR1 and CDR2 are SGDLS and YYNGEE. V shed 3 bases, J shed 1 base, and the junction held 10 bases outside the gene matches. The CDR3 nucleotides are TGTGCCAGCAGCGCACCGACTTCGACAGGGTCTGGAAACACCATATATTTT. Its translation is CASSAPTSTGSGNTIYF.

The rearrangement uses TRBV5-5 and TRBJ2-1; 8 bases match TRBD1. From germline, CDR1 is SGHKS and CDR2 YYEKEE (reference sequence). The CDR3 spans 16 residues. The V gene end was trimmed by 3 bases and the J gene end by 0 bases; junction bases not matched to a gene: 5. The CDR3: CASSSQGGSSYNEQFF. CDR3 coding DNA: TGTGCCAGCAGCTCACAGGGGGGCAGCTCCTACAATGAGCAGTTCTTC.

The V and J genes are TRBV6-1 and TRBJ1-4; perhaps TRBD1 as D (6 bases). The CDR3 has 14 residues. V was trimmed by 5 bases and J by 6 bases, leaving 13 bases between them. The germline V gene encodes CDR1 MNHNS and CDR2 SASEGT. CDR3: CASSSTGWDEKLFF. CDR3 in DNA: TGTGCCAGCAGTAGCACAGGGTGGGATGAAAAACTGTTTTTT.

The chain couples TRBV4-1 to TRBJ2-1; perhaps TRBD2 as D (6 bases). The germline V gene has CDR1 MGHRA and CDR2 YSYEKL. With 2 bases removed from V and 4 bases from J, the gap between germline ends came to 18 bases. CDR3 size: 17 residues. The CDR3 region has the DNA TGCGCCAGCAGCCAAATCCCCACTAGCAGGATATACAATGAGCAGTTCTTC. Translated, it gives CASSQIPTSRIYNEQFF.

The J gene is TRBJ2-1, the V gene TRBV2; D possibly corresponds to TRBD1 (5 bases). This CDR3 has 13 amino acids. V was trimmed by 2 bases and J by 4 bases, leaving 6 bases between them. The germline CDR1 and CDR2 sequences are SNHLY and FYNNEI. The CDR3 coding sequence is TGTGCCAGCAGTGAAAGGACATACAATGAGCAGTTCTTC. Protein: CASSERTYNEQFF.

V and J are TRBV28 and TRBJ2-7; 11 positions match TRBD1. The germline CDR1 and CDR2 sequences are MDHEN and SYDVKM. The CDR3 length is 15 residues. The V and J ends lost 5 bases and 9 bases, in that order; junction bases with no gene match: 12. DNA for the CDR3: TGTGCCAGCAGTGCGGACAGGGGGCCGAGGAGCCGGCAGTACTTC. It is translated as CASSADRGPRSRQYF.

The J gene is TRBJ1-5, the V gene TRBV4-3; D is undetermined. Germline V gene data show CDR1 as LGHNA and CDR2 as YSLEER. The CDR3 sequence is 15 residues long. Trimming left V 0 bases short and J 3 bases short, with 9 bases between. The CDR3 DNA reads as TGCGCCAGCAGCCAAGATGCGAATTACAATCAGCCCCAGCATTTT. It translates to CASSQDANYNQPQHF.

In DNA form, the CDR3 reads TGTGCCAGCAGTTTCGCCCCGGGGAAATACGAGCAGTACTTC. Protein sequence: CASSFAPGKYEQYF. The rearrangement links TRBV27 to TRBJ2-7, with D maybe TRBD2 (5 bases). Germline V gene data show CDR1 as MNHEY and CDR2 as SMNVEV (reference sequence). Deletions cut 3 bases from V and 4 bases from J, with 13 bases between. This CDR3 has 14 amino acids.

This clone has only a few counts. The DNA for the CDR3 is TGTGCCATCAGTGGGGGGGACGGTTCGGCCTACGAGCAGTACTTC. The encoded protein is CAISGGDGSAYEQYF. This chain joins TRBV10-3 and TRBJ2-7; D might be TRBD2 (6 bases). This CDR3 contains 15 residues. CDR1 and CDR2 (germline): ENHRY, SYGVKD. V lost 4 bases to trimming and J lost 2 bases, with 15 bases between them.

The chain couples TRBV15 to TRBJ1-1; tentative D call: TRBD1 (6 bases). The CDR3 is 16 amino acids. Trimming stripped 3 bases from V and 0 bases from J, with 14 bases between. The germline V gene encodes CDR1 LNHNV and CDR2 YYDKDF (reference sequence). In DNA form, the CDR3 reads TGTGCCACCAGCAGGGAGTACAGGGCCCTGAACACTGAAGCTTTCTTT. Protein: CATSREYRALNTEAFF.

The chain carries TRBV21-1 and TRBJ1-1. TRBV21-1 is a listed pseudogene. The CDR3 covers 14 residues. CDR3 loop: CASNPGLQNTEAFF. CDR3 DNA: TGTGCCAGCAACCCGGGACTGCAGAACACTGAAGCTTTCTTT.

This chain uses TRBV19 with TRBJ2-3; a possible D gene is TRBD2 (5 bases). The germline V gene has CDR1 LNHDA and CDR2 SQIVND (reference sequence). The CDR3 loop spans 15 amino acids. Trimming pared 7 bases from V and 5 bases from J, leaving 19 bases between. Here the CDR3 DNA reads TGTGCCAGTACTCCGGGATACCGGGCAGTAGATACGCAGTATTTT. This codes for CASTPGYRAVDTQYF.

As DNA, the CDR3 is TGTGCCAGCAGCTTACGGCCCGGGTCCTCCTACGAGCAGTACTTC. Its translation is CASSLRPGSSYEQYF. The V call is TRBV5-6, the J call TRBJ2-7; no firm D call. Trimming stripped 2 bases from V and 0 bases from J, with 12 bases between. This CDR3 is built from 15 residues. CDR1 is SGHDT and CDR2 is YYEEEE in the germline V gene.

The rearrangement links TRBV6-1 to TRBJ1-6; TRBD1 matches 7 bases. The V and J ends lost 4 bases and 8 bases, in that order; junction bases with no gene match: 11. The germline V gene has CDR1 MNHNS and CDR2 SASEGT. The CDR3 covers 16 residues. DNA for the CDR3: TGTGCCAGCAGTGCCACGACAGGGTTTGGCGATTCACCCCTCCACTTT. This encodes CASSATTGFGDSPLHF.

The CDR3 DNA is TGTGCCAGCATGAATCTCCTTGGACTAGCGGGATTACACGAGCAGTACTTC. Residues: CASMNLLGLAGLHEQYF. The chain joins TRBV6-7 to TRBJ2-7; 12 bases fit TRBD2. TRBV6-7 is reported as an ORF; its role is uncertain. Trimming removed 7 bases from V and 5 bases from J; junction bases left unmatched: 15. CDR3 length: 17 amino acids.

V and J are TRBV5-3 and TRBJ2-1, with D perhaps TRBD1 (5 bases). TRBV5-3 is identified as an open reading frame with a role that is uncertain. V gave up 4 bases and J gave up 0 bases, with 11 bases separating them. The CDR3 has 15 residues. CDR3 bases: TGTGCCAGAAGCGTACGACAGTACTCCTACAATGAGCAGTTCTTC. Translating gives CARSVRQYSYNEQFF.

This CDR3 is CASSEGGQVYSYEQYF. CDR3 in DNA: TGTGCCAGCAGTGAAGGCGGACAGGTTTACTCCTACGAGCAGTACTTC. V and J are TRBV6-1 and TRBJ2-7, with 7 bases matching TRBD1. In germline, CDR1 is MNHNS, CDR2 SASEGT. J was trimmed by 0 bases and V by 1 base; bases with no gene match: 6. The CDR3 has 16 residues.